The TCR beta chain under discussion was sequenced for a study of technical replicates of blood from several donors. Germline V gene sequence: CDR1 MGHRA, CDR2 YSYEKL. The CDR3 consists of 15 residues. The V end lost 0 bases, the J end lost 6 bases, and 14 bases lay between the germline ends. Profiled with immunoSEQ multiplex PCR; TCRdb holds only in-frame clones, not every one. The sample records roughly 50,000 clones, nearly 95% being singletons. The sequencing sample was made of PBMCs. This clonotype was obtained from a human donor in good health. Some clones in this sample may be carry-over from other donors' samples. The rearrangement uses TRBV4-1 and TRBJ2-5; possible D gene TRBD1, 5 bases. The DNA of the CDR3 is TGCGCCAGCAGCCAAGATAATCAGGGTCGGAAGACCCAGTACTTC. Amino acid sequence: CASSQDNQGRKTQYF.